Listed below are T cell receptor beta chains from one sample, sequenced in a study of T-cell reconstitution after alpha-beta-depleted transplantation in children. TCRdb used MiXCR to reprocess the PCR reads, holding one entry per CDR3 protein. The data hold about 120,000 distinct CDR3 sequences, with 20% to 25% observed a single time. The specimen was PBMCs, mostly from graft donor cells, collected 180 days after TCRalphabeta/CD19-depleted stem cell transplant. The receptors derive from a male patient between 2 and 10 years old who had a stem cell transplant for chronic granulomatous disease, so the T cells may come from the graft donor. The CDR3 runs from the conserved cysteine through the conserved F or W. Each record gives: clone size, J gene, V gene, D gene, CDR3 protein, CDR3 DNA. D genes are given only for firm matches. Clone size, where shown, is once, few, many, or a class for clones that have expanded.

-	TRBJ2-7	TRBV7-9	TRBD2	CASSSLLAEHEQYF	TGTGCCAGCAGCTCGCTACTAGCGGAACACGAGCAGTACTTC
-	TRBJ2-5	TRBV7-2	-	CASSLARAETQYF	TGTGCCAGCAGCTTAGCCCGCGCAGAGACCCAGTACTTC
-	TRBJ1-2	TRBV10-3	-	CAISGLGYGYTF	TGTGCCATCAGTGGTCTGGGCTATGGCTACACCTTC
many	TRBJ2-5	TRBV12-3/TRBV12-4	-	CASSEQETQYF	TGTGCCAGCAGTGAGCAAGAGACCCAGTACTTC
-	TRBJ2-1	TRBV7-3	-	CASSSGTGDNEQFF	TGTGCCAGCAGCTCAGGGACCGGAGACAATGAGCAGTTCTTC
once	TRBJ2-3	TRBV11-2	-	CASSLDGRESDTQYF	TGTGCCAGCAGCTTAGATGGCAGGGAATCAGATACGCAGTATTTT
-	TRBJ1-5	TRBV6-2/TRBV6-3	-	CASSYEDQPQHF	TGTGCCAGCAGTTATGAGGATCAGCCCCAGCATTTT
few	TRBJ2-7	TRBV20-1	TRBD2	CSARDWGGRSLYEQYF	TGCAGTGCTAGAGATTGGGGCGGGAGGAGTCTGTACGAGCAGTACTTC
many	TRBJ1-2	TRBV4-3	-	CASSQDRLTGTTNYGYTF	TGCGCCAGCAGCCAAGATAGATTGACAGGCACTACTAACTATGGCTACACCTTC
many	TRBJ2-2	TRBV29-1	-	CSGDSSETGELFF	TGCAGCGGTGACTCCTCGGAGACCGGGGAGCTGTTTTTT
few	TRBJ1-2	TRBV12-3/TRBV12-4	-	CASSLSQGLGYGYTF	TGTGCCAGCAGTTTAAGCCAGGGGCTCGGCTATGGCTACACCTTC
many	TRBJ2-5	TRBV29-1	-	CSAREDWETQYF	TGCAGCGCTAGGGAGGATTGGGAGACCCAGTACTTC
-	TRBJ2-2	TRBV3-1	TRBD2	CASSSSSGNTGDLFF	TGTGCCAGCAGTTCTTCTAGCGGGAACACCGGGGACCTGTTTTTT
many	TRBJ2-7	TRBV27	-	CARQFRVWGGTYEQYF	TGTGCCAGACAGTTCCGGGTGTGGGGTGGGACCTACGAGCAGTACTTC
many	TRBJ2-3	TRBV5-1	-	CASSLDDTDTQYF	TGCGCCAGCAGCTTGGACGACACAGATACGCAGTATTTT
few	TRBJ2-1	TRBV10-3	TRBD2	CAISARLAGVLDEQFF	TGTGCCATCAGTGCCAGACTAGCGGGAGTTCTGGATGAGCAGTTCTTC
many	TRBJ1-6	TRBV28	-	CASTITRVMGSPLHF	TGTGCCAGCACCATTACGAGGGTGATGGGTTCACCCCTCCACTTT
-	TRBJ1-5	TRBV18	-	CASSPSGNQPQHF	TGTGCCAGCTCGCCGTCAGGTAATCAGCCCCAGCATTTT
many	TRBJ2-1	TRBV20-1	-	CSARGRGNYNEQFF	TGCAGTGCTAGAGGGCGCGGGAATTACAATGAGCAGTTCTTC
many	TRBJ2-5	TRBV29-1	-	CSVEGLEETQYF	TGCAGCGTCGAGGGTCTTGAAGAGACCCAGTACTTC
-	TRBJ1-2	TRBV5-1	-	CASSLRGDYGYTF	TGCGCCAGCAGCTTACGGGGAGACTATGGCTACACCTTC
few	TRBJ2-1	TRBV6-1	-	CASYSGRPYNEQFF	TGTGCCAGCTACTCGGGGCGGCCCTACAATGAGCAGTTCTTC
many	TRBJ2-3	TRBV6-6	-	CASSWVGTDTQYF	TGTGCCAGCAGTTGGGTGGGCACAGATACGCAGTATTTT
-	TRBJ2-5	TRBV12-3/TRBV12-4	TRBD2	CSSSATSGDLGAQYF	TGTTCCAGCAGTGCGACTAGCGGGGACCTCGGGGCCCAGTACTTC
-	TRBJ1-2	TRBV6-1	-	CASGKGVHYGYTF	TGTGCCAGCGGTAAAGGGGTTCACTATGGCTACACCTTC
-	TRBJ2-1	TRBV12-3/TRBV12-4	TRBD2	CASSLTSVYNEQFF	TGTGCCAGCAGTCTCACTAGCGTGTACAATGAGCAGTTCTTC
few	TRBJ2-7	TRBV12-3/TRBV12-4	TRBD2	CASRRGTSGGTYEQYF	TGTGCCAGCAGACGAGGGACTAGCGGGGGTACCTACGAGCAGTACTTC
few	TRBJ2-1	TRBV5-6	TRBD2	CASNQGTSGYNEQFF	TGTGCCAGCAACCAAGGGACTAGCGGGTACAATGAGCAGTTCTTC
-	TRBJ2-2	TRBV20-1	-	CSAAGQFANTGELFF	TGCAGTGCCGCGGGACAGTTCGCGAACACCGGGGAGCTGTTTTTT
few	TRBJ2-7	TRBV12-3/TRBV12-4	-	CASKNDRDSRSYEQYF	TGTGCCAGCAAGAATGATCGGGACTCCCGATCGTACGAGCAGTACTTC
-	TRBJ2-3	TRBV20-1	-	CSARDRLGRTDTQYF	TGCAGTGCTAGAGATCGGTTAGGGAGGACAGATACGCAGTATTTT
many	TRBJ2-7	TRBV15	TRBD2	CATSRDHPSGLQSGEQYF	TGTGCCACCAGCAGAGATCATCCTAGCGGTCTTCAATCTGGCGAGCAGTACTTC
many	TRBJ1-3	TRBV4-2	-	CASSRIYPGGGSSGNTIYF	TGTGCCAGCAGCCGCATTTACCCGGGTGGGGGGAGCTCTGGAAACACCATATATTTT
few	TRBJ2-2	TRBV12-3/TRBV12-4	-	CASSRVTGELFF	TGTGCCAGCAGTAGGGTGACCGGGGAGCTGTTTTTT
-	TRBJ2-1	TRBV12-3/TRBV12-4	TRBD2	CASSLTPSGYNEQFF	TGTGCCAGCAGTTTGACGCCTAGCGGATACAATGAGCAGTTCTTC
many	TRBJ1-1	TRBV7-9	TRBD1	CASYQGAGTEAFF	TGTGCCAGCTATCAGGGGGCCGGCACTGAAGCTTTCTTT
many	TRBJ2-1	TRBV29-1	TRBD2	CSVDNSRLAGGSEQFF	TGCAGCGTCGATAACTCACGGCTAGCGGGAGGAAGTGAGCAGTTCTTC
-	TRBJ1-4	TRBV11-2	-	CASSLKGTPISYEKLFF	TGTGCCAGCAGCTTAAAGGGGACGCCGATTTCCTATGAAAAACTGTTTTTT
many	TRBJ2-3	TRBV5-1	TRBD2	CASRAGTSRPDTQYF	TGCGCCAGCAGAGCCGGGACTAGCAGGCCAGATACGCAGTATTTT
many	TRBJ2-7	TRBV3-1	TRBD2	CASSSTSGGYEQYF	TGTGCCAGCAGTAGCACTAGCGGGGGCTACGAGCAGTACTTC
-	TRBJ2-7	TRBV4-2	-	CASSQDRQGLREQYF	TGTGCCAGCAGCCAAGATCGGCAGGGGCTACGCGAGCAGTACTTC